This T cell receptor (beta chain) was profiled in a study of metastatic and nonmetastatic thyroid tumors. Study background: It was across blood and tumor or nodule tissue from malignant and benign thyroid patients that repertoires were compared.

Per the authors' pipeline: Across clinicopathological groups, CDR3 differences served as the basis for building a distant-metastasis classifier for papillary thyroid cancer. TCRdb reassembled clones from the PCR reads with MiXCR. What appears here as the V and J calls and clone size reflects TCRdb's work, not the paper's. This sample has 5,500 to 7,000 clones, with more than 2.5% found just once. By share of the sample, this clone is medium-sized (0.01 to 0.1%). Its antigen is still unknown. Germline CDR1 and CDR2: SGHNT and YENEEA. V lost 1 base to trimming and J lost 9 bases, with 10 bases between them. The CDR3 covers 14 residues. Study-wide points: TCR beta diversity was reportedly significantly higher in malignant thyroid tumors than benign nodules, in blood and tumor.

Prior to thyroid surgery, none of the patients had received any treatment. The chain recombines TRBV11-3 with TRBJ1-6; possible D gene TRBD1, 5 bases. This clonotype was obtained from a female donor with papillary thyroid cancer or a benign thyroid nodule (not recorded which). Some clones in this sample may be carry-over from other donors' samples. Material for sequencing was tumor tissue. CDR3 DNA: TGTGCCAGCAGCTTAGGAGGGGTTCGTTCACCCCTCCACTTT. Translation gives CASSLGGVRSPLHF.